This T cell receptor beta chain came from a study of T cell responses to AZD1222 COVID-19 vaccine. Broader study findings: Targets within unmutated variant regions were reportedly found for nearly half of spike-specific TCRs. Regions 160-218 and 743-854 dominated among vaccine-associated CD4 TCRs spanning spike.

With respect to this clone: What it binds is not known. The identical CDR3 is also encoded by other nucleotide sequences in the sample.

TCRdb's table, derived via immunoSEQ multiplex PCR, lists solely in-frame clones and lacks some. In the table there are 150,000 to 190,000 clones, approximately 91% of which are singletons. V lost 3 bases, J lost 2 bases, and 3 bases stayed unmatched. The CDR3 covers 14 residues. Germline V gene data show CDR1 as SQVTM and CDR2 as ANQGSEA. The chain is built from TRBV29-1 and TRBJ2-3; 9 bases align to TRBD1. The sequencing used peripheral blood, collected after recovery from COVID-19. This receptor was identified in an adult who had recovered from COVID-19. Here the CDR3 reads CSVEDRGNTDTQYF. CDR3 nucleotide sequence: TGCAGCGTTGAGGACAGGGGTAACACAGATACGCAGTATTTT.